The 4 T cell receptor beta chains in this list originate from one sample, sequenced in a study of blood T cell repertoires in COVID-19. TCRdb keeps only in-frame clones here, not all; method: immunoSEQ multiplex PCR. The repertoire holds some 120,000 clones, with about nine tenths as singletons. Sequencing used peripheral blood. The receptors were sampled from a man between 45 and 60 years old with active COVID-19.

The chain has TRBV5-6 and TRBJ2-1; D is unresolved. Trimming stripped 4 bases from V and 10 bases from J, with 24 bases between. Germline V gene lookup returns CDR1 SGHDT and CDR2 YYEEEE. This CDR3 is 16 amino acids long. CDR3 region: CASSPHRRTSSYEQFF. For the CDR3, the DNA is TGTGCCAGCAGCCCTCACAGAAGAACAAGCAGTTACGAGCAGTTCTTC.

The V call is TRBV2, the J call TRBJ2-1; D remains ambiguous. Trimming took off 8 bases at V and 8 bases at J, with 10 bases between the two ends. Germline V lookup: CDR1 SNHLY, CDR2 FYNNEI. This CDR3 has 11 amino acids. The CDR3 DNA reads TGTGCCAGCTCTGAGGCCCATGAGCAGTTCTTC. Its protein product is CASSEAHEQFF.

The rearrangement uses TRBV19 and TRBJ2-6; D gene unclear. There are 16 residues in the CDR3. The germline V and J ends were trimmed by 5 bases and 0 bases, with 11 bases remaining between them. The germline gives CDR1 LNHDA, CDR2 SQIVND (reference sequence). CDR3 coding DNA: TGTGCCAGTAGTGCCAGACACTCCTCTGGGGCCAACGTCCTGACTTTC. It codes for CASSARHSSGANVLTF.

Written as DNA, the CDR3 is TGCGCCAGCAGCTTGGGAGGGGGTTCGGATACGCAGTATTTT. This translates into CASSLGGGSDTQYF. The chain uses TRBV5-1 and TRBJ2-3; D is possibly TRBD1 (6 bases). Trimming cost V 0 bases and J 6 bases, with 11 bases left between them. This CDR3 contains 14 residues. Germline CDR1 SGHRS, CDR2 YFSETQ. The complete variable domain, with remaining parts taken from reference TRBV5-1 and TRBJ2-3, reads KAGVTQTPRYLIKTRGQQVTLSCSPISGHRSVSWYQQTPGQGLQFLFEYFSETQRNKGNFPGRFSGRQFSNSRSEMNVSTLELGDSALYLCASSLGGGSDTQYFGPGTRLTVL.